The rows below give T cell receptor beta chains drawn from one sample of a study of cytomegalovirus exposure and HLA in healthy donors. Clones were sequenced by immunoSEQ multiplex PCR, and TCRdb holds only the in-frame ones, with some missing. This sample has about 300,000 clones; roughly 89% occur once, and the top ten carry 3.5% to 4%. The sample consisted of PBMCs. The receptors were sampled from a man between 40 and 49 years old in good health and CMV-seropositive. Both conserved end residues are part of each CDR3. D genes are given only for firm matches. Size values are once, few and many counts, or a class for expanded clones, and some rows have none.

>10|NA|NA|TRBJ2-7|TRBV20-1
CSASNYEQYF
TGCAGTGCTAGTAACTACGAGCAGTACTTC
>13|NA|NA|TRBJ2-3|TRBV30
CAWSVGPDPTQYF
TGTGCCTGGAGTGTGGGGCCCGACCCCACGCAGTATTTT
>16|TRBD2|once|TRBJ2-1|TRBV9
CASSGGIAGPYNEQFF
TGTGCCAGCAGCGGGGGGATAGCGGGACCCTACAATGAGCAGTTCTTC
>18|TRBD2|NA|TRBJ2-1|TRBV11-3
CASSPGRLAGGSYNEQFF
TGTGCCAGCAGCCCAGGGAGACTAGCGGGGGGGTCCTACAATGAGCAGTTCTTC
>16|NA|once|TRBJ1-2|TRBV19
CASSMAPVGDMMGYTF
TGTGCCAGTAGTATGGCCCCGGTAGGGGACATGATGGGCTACACCTTC
>15|NA|NA|TRBJ1-2|TRBV5-1
CASSLIPDNLYGYTF
TGCGCCAGCAGCTTGATTCCCGACAACCTCTATGGCTACACCTTC
>15|NA|NA|TRBJ1-1|TRBV19
CASSIQRTGSTEAFF
TGTGCCAGTAGTATCCAAAGAACAGGGAGCACTGAAGCTTTCTTT
>15|TRBD1|NA|TRBJ1-3|TRBV6-1
CASRKTGDAGNTIYF
TGTGCCAGCAGGAAGACAGGGGACGCTGGAAACACCATATATTTT
>14|TRBD1|NA|TRBJ1-1|TRBV7-8
CASSLAGGEGEAFF
TGTGCCAGCAGCTTAGCAGGGGGCGAGGGTGAAGCTTTCTTT
>15|TRBD1|NA|TRBJ2-1|TRBV7-2
CASSNDRGSYNEQFF
TGTGCCAGCAGCAACGACAGGGGCTCCTACAATGAGCAGTTCTTC
>19|NA|NA|TRBJ2-7|TRBV6-1
CASSERVGAEDLSSYEQYF
TGTGCCAGCAGTGAAAGGGTAGGAGCGGAAGACCTCAGCTCCTACGAGCAGTACTTC
>16|NA|once|TRBJ1-1|TRBV4-3
CASSQERGRFHTEAFF
TGCGCCAGCAGCCAAGAGCGGGGACGCTTTCACACTGAAGCTTTCTTT
>11|NA|NA|TRBJ2-7|TRBV20-1
CSARSGSEQYF
TGCAGTGCTAGAAGTGGGAGCGAGCAGTACTTC
>13|NA|NA|TRBJ2-7|TRBV28
CASSLVRWYEQYF
TGTGCCAGCAGTTTAGTTCGGTGGTACGAGCAGTACTTC
>18|TRBD2|NA|TRBJ2-7|TRBV7-9
CASSLNPGTSGSGDEQYF
TGTGCCAGCAGCTTAAACCCCGGGACTAGCGGGAGTGGGGACGAGCAGTACTTC
>15|TRBD2|few|TRBJ2-1|TRBV7-3
CASSRMASGRNEQFF
TGTGCCAGCAGCCGAATGGCTAGCGGGAGGAATGAGCAGTTCTTC
>14|NA|NA|TRBJ1-1|TRBV28
CASRPTSGGAEAFF
TGTGCCAGCAGACCCACCTCGGGGGGGGCTGAAGCTTTCTTT